The clone carrying this TCR beta chain was counted once. The germline V gene encodes CDR1 GTSNPN and CDR2 SVGIG (reference sequence). Trimming stripped 1 base from V and 8 bases from J, with 8 bases between. This CDR3 is built from 12 residues. In the authors' workflow: By means of reference gene primer amplification, nucleated cell counts were estimated. The repertoire was sequenced with immunoSEQ multiplex PCR; TCRdb's copy has only in-frame clones and lacks some. V, J and clone size were drawn from that table, and D and trimming were deduced from the DNA. The table records 14,000 or so clones, 73% of them present only once. The data stem from a study of blood T cell repertoires in COVID-19.

The gene calls are TRBV30 and TRBJ1-4; D is unresolved. The sequence was collected from a man between 65 and 85 years old with acute or convalescent COVID-19. Sequencing was performed on peripheral blood. The DNA for the CDR3 is TGTGCCTGGAGTGATTTGAGGGAAAAACTGTTTTTT. Its translation is CAWSDLREKLFF.